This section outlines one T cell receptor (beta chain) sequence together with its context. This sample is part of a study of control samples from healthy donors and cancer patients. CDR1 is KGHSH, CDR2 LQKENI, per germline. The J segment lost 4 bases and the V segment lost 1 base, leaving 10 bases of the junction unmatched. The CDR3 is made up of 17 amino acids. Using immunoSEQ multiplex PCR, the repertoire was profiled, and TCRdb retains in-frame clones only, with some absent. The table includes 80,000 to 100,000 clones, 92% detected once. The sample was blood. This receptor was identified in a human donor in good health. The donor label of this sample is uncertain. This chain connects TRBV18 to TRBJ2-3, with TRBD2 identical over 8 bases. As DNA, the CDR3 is TGTGCCAGCTCACCACTTCGGTCGGGGGGGCCATCAGATACGCAGTATTTT. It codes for CASSPLRSGGPSDTQYF.